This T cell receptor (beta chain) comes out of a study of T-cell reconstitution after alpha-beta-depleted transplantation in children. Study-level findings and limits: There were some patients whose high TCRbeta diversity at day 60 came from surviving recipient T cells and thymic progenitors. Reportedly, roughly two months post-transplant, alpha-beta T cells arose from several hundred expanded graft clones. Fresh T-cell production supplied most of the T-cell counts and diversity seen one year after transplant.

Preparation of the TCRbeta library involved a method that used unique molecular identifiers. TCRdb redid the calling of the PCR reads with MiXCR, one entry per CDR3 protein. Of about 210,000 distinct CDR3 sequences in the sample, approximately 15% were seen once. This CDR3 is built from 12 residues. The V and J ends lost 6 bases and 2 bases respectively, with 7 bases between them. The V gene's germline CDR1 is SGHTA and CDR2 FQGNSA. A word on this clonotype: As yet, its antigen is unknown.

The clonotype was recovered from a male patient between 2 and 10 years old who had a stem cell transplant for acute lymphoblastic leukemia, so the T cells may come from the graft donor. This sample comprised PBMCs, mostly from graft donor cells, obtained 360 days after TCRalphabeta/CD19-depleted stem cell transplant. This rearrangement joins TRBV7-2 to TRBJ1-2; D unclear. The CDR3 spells CASSQENYGYTF. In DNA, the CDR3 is TGTGCCAGCAGTCAGGAGAACTATGGCTACACCTTC.